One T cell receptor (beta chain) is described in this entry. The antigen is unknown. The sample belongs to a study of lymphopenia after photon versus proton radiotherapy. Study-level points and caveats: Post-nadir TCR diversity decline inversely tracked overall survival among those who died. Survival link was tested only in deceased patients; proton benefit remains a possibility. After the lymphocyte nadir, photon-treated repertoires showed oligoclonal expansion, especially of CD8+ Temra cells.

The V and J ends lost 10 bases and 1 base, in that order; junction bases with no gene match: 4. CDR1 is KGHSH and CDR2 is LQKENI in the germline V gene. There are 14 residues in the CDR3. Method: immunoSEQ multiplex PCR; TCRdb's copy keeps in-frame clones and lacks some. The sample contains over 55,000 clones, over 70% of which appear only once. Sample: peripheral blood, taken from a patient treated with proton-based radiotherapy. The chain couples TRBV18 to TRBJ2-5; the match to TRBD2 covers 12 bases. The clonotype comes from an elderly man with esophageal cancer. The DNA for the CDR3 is TGTGCCACCAGGACTAGCGGGACCCAAGAGACCCAGTACTTC. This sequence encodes CATRTSGTQETQYF.